These T cell receptor beta chains were read from a single sample in a study of T cell responses to AZD1222 COVID-19 vaccine. TCRdb keeps only in-frame clones here, not all; method: immunoSEQ multiplex PCR. The profile shows roughly 120,000 clones, 92% of them singletons. The sequenced sample was peripheral blood, obtained on day 0 of AZD1222 vaccination. The origin of the receptors is an adult in good health. Both conserved end residues are part of each CDR3. D genes are given only for firm matches. Expanded clones are given a class, and other clones once, few, many or no size at all.

CDR3: CASKIGPDTEAFF
DNA: TGTGCCAGCAAAATAGGGCCAGACACTGAAGCTTTCTTT
size: few
D: -
V: TRBV6-5
J: TRBJ1-1
length: 13

CDR3: CASSLTSMGEEQYF
DNA: TGCGCCAGCAGCTTGACTAGCATGGGAGAAGAGCAGTACTTC
size: -
D: -
V: TRBV5-1
J: TRBJ2-7
length: 14

CDR3: CASSFPGQGIYEQYF
DNA: TGTGCCAGCAGTTTCCCGGGACAGGGGATCTACGAGCAGTACTTC
size: -
D: TRBD1
V: TRBV27
J: TRBJ2-7
length: 15

CDR3: CASGRIAGVQVGELFF
DNA: TGTGCCAGTGGAAGGATAGCGGGAGTGCAAGTCGGGGAGCTGTTTTTT
size: -
D: TRBD2
V: TRBV19
J: TRBJ2-2
length: 16

CDR3: CASQQGNQPQHF
DNA: TGTGCCAGCCAACAGGGTAATCAGCCCCAGCATTTT
size: -
D: -
V: TRBV2
J: TRBJ1-5
length: 12

CDR3: CASGQGSYTGELFF
DNA: TGCGCCAGCGGACAGGGCAGTTACACCGGGGAGCTGTTTTTT
size: -
D: TRBD1
V: TRBV5-1
J: TRBJ2-2
length: 14

CDR3: CASSLIGTGGNTIYF
DNA: TGTGCCAGCAGCTTAATCGGGACGGGTGGAAACACCATATATTTT
size: -
D: -
V: TRBV11-2
J: TRBJ1-3
length: 15

CDR3: CASSPVGRSETQYF
DNA: TGTGCCAGCAGCCCTGTAGGTAGGTCGGAGACGCAGTATTTT
size: -
D: -
V: TRBV7-9
J: TRBJ2-3
length: 14

CDR3: CASSSPGQGEDQPQHF
DNA: TGTGCCAGCAGTTCCCCTGGACAGGGAGAGGATCAGCCCCAGCATTTT
size: -
D: TRBD1
V: TRBV28
J: TRBJ1-5
length: 16

CDR3: CASSQHRDIEAFF
DNA: TGTGCCAGCAGCCAACACAGGGATATTGAAGCTTTCTTT
size: -
D: -
V: TRBV3-1/TRBV3-2
J: TRBJ1-1
length: 13

CDR3: CASSLGGIGTGELFF
DNA: TGTGCCAGCAGCTTAGGGGGGATTGGCACCGGGGAGCTGTTTTTT
size: -
D: -
V: TRBV11-3
J: TRBJ2-2
length: 15

CDR3: CASSPNRDSEQYF
DNA: TGTGCCAGCTCACCAAACCGCGATAGCGAGCAGTACTTC
size: -
D: -
V: TRBV18
J: TRBJ2-7
length: 13

CDR3: CASSQEEAREFPYEQYF
DNA: TGCGCCAGCAGCCAAGAGGAAGCGCGGGAATTTCCCTACGAGCAGTACTTC
size: -
D: -
V: TRBV4-3
J: TRBJ2-7
length: 17

CDR3: CASSATGTGAREQYF
DNA: TGCGCCAGCAGCGCTACCGGGACAGGGGCGAGGGAGCAGTACTTC
size: -
D: TRBD1
V: TRBV5-1
J: TRBJ2-7
length: 15

CDR3: CASSAGEDRGLVYEQYF
DNA: TGTGCCAGCAGCGCGGGGGAGGACAGGGGGCTCGTCTACGAGCAGTACTTC
size: -
D: TRBD1
V: TRBV9
J: TRBJ2-7
length: 17

CDR3: CASSLGVAVGNEKLFF
DNA: TGTGCCAGCAGCTTAGGGGTGGCGGTGGGGAATGAAAAACTGTTTTTT
size: -
D: -
V: TRBV7-2
J: TRBJ1-4
length: 16

CDR3: CASSQGSDTQYF
DNA: TGTGCCAGCAGCCAGGGATCAGATACGCAGTATTTT
size: -
D: -
V: TRBV3-1/TRBV3-2
J: TRBJ2-3
length: 12

CDR3: CASRPLNEKLFF
DNA: TGTGCCAGCAGGCCGCTAAATGAAAAACTGTTTTTT
size: -
D: -
V: TRBV6-5
J: TRBJ1-4
length: 12

CDR3: CASSIVWGLTNEQFF
DNA: TGTGCCAGTAGTATCGTTTGGGGACTCACCAATGAGCAGTTCTTC
size: -
D: -
V: TRBV19
J: TRBJ2-1
length: 15

CDR3: CASSLGTGELFF
DNA: TGTGCCAGCAGTTTAGGTACCGGGGAGCTGTTTTTT
size: -
D: -
V: TRBV12-3/TRBV12-4
J: TRBJ2-2
length: 12

CDR3: CASSPQGGEQYF
DNA: TGTGCCAGCAGCCCCCAAGGGGGGGAGCAGTACTTC
size: -
D: -
V: TRBV3-1/TRBV3-2
J: TRBJ2-7
length: 12

CDR3: CASIEAGVPEAFF
DNA: TGTGCCAGCATTGAGGCTGGGGTACCTGAAGCTTTCTTT
size: -
D: -
V: TRBV28
J: TRBJ1-1
length: 13

CDR3: CASSPTGQGWGYGYTF
DNA: TGCGCCAGCAGCCCGACGGGACAGGGTTGGGGGTATGGCTACACCTTC
size: -
D: TRBD1
V: TRBV4-1
J: TRBJ1-2
length: 16

CDR3: CASSSLRRGYHEQYF
DNA: TGTGCCAGCAGCTCCCTCCGACGGGGGTACCACGAGCAGTACTTC
size: -
D: -
V: TRBV7-9
J: TRBJ2-7
length: 15

CDR3: CASSQGTVSYGYTF
DNA: TGTGCCAGCAGCCAAGGGACAGTTTCCTATGGCTACACCTTC
size: -
D: -
V: TRBV3-1/TRBV3-2
J: TRBJ1-2
length: 14

CDR3: CATSRDGGSNQPQHF
DNA: TGTGCCACCAGCAGAGATGGCGGAAGCAATCAGCCCCAGCATTTT
size: -
D: -
V: TRBV15
J: TRBJ1-5
length: 15

CDR3: CASSLVPEETQYF
DNA: TGTGCCAGCAGTTTGGTTCCAGAAGAGACCCAGTACTTC
size: -
D: -
V: TRBV12-3/TRBV12-4
J: TRBJ2-5
length: 13

CDR3: CASSSGGLIVSGANVLTF
DNA: TGTGCCAGCAGCTCAGGGGGCCTGATAGTCTCTGGGGCCAACGTCCTGACTTTC
size: -
D: TRBD1
V: TRBV7-2
J: TRBJ2-6
length: 18

CDR3: CASSYLRGVSSPLHF
DNA: TGTGCCAGCAGTTATTTGAGGGGCGTGAGTTCACCCCTCCACTTT
size: -
D: -
V: TRBV6-5
J: TRBJ1-6
length: 15

CDR3: CASSHSGRTPSF
DNA: TGCGCCAGCAGCCATTCGGGGCGGACACCAAGCTTC
size: -
D: -
V: TRBV4-3
J: TRBJ2-7
length: 12

CDR3: CASSYGQGGGYTF
DNA: TGTGCCAGCAGCTACGGACAGGGCGGCGGCTACACCTTC
size: -
D: TRBD1
V: TRBV7-2
J: TRBJ1-2
length: 13

CDR3: CASTRTLNTEAFF
DNA: TGTGCCAGTACCCGCACGCTGAACACTGAAGCTTTCTTT
size: -
D: -
V: TRBV19
J: TRBJ1-1
length: 13

CDR3: CASSQRQEGNSPLHF
DNA: TGCGCCAGCAGCCAACGACAGGAGGGCAATTCACCCCTCCACTTT
size: -
D: -
V: TRBV4-3
J: TRBJ1-6
length: 15

CDR3: CATSEGKRSGTDTQYF
DNA: TGTGCCACCAGTGAGGGAAAAAGGTCAGGGACAGATACGCAGTATTTT
size: few
D: -
V: TRBV24-1
J: TRBJ2-3
length: 16

CDR3: CAISESIGGIQYF
DNA: TGTGCCATCAGTGAGTCAATTGGGGGCATTCAGTACTTC
size: -
D: -
V: TRBV10-3
J: TRBJ2-4
length: 13

CDR3: CASSQDSGANQPQHF
DNA: TGCGCCAGCAGCCAAGATTCAGGGGCGAATCAGCCCCAGCATTTT
size: -
D: -
V: TRBV4-3
J: TRBJ1-5
length: 15

CDR3: CASSGTRTVNSPLHF
DNA: TGTGCCAGCAGCGGGACCAGGACAGTTAATTCACCCCTCCACTTT
size: -
D: -
V: TRBV2
J: TRBJ1-6
length: 15

CDR3: CASSLDTSGYNYEQYF
DNA: TGTGCCAGCAGCTTAGATACTAGCGGGTATAATTACGAGCAGTACTTC
size: -
D: TRBD2
V: TRBV7-9
J: TRBJ2-7
length: 16

CDR3: CASSWGQGWTGELFF
DNA: TGTGCCAGCAGCTGGGGACAGGGTTGGACCGGGGAGCTGTTTTTT
size: -
D: TRBD1
V: TRBV27
J: TRBJ2-2
length: 15

CDR3: CSVTRNTEAFF
DNA: TGCAGCGTAACAAGGAACACTGAAGCTTTCTTT
size: -
D: -
V: TRBV29-1
J: TRBJ1-1
length: 11

CDR3: CASIPGLALNEQFF
DNA: TGTGCCAGCATCCCGGGACTAGCGTTAAATGAGCAGTTCTTC
size: -
D: TRBD2
V: TRBV7-2
J: TRBJ2-1
length: 14

CDR3: CASSNGGSNQPQHF
DNA: TGTGCCAGCAGTAACGGGGGAAGCAATCAGCCCCAGCATTTT
size: -
D: -
V: TRBV27
J: TRBJ1-5
length: 14

CDR3: CASSEGLEDTQYF
DNA: TGCGCCAGCAGCGAGGGGCTCGAAGATACGCAGTATTTT
size: -
D: -
V: TRBV5-1
J: TRBJ2-3
length: 13

CDR3: CASSRGTGGTEAFF
DNA: TGCGCCAGCAGCCGCGGGACAGGCGGCACTGAAGCTTTCTTT
size: -
D: TRBD1
V: TRBV5-1
J: TRBJ1-1
length: 14

CDR3: CASSPGTETYEQYF
DNA: TGCGCCAGCAGCCCCGGGACAGAGACCTACGAGCAGTACTTC
size: -
D: TRBD1
V: TRBV4-3
J: TRBJ2-7
length: 14

CDR3: CASSKGDRGLIQETQYF
DNA: TGTGCCAGCAGCAAAGGAGACAGGGGGTTAATACAAGAGACCCAGTACTTC
size: -
D: -
V: TRBV21-1
J: TRBJ2-5
length: 17

CDR3: CASSLGYYNEQFF
DNA: TGTGCCAGCAGCTTGGGTTACTACAATGAGCAGTTCTTC
size: -
D: -
V: TRBV11-3
J: TRBJ2-1
length: 13

CDR3: CASSLDRGAEQYF
DNA: TGTGCCAGCAGCTTAGACAGAGGGGCCGAGCAGTACTTC
size: once
D: -
V: TRBV11-2
J: TRBJ2-7
length: 13

CDR3: CASSPRGGESQPQHF
DNA: TGTGCCAGCAGCCCCCGGGGGGGGGAAAGTCAGCCCCAGCATTTT
size: -
D: -
V: TRBV7-2
J: TRBJ1-5
length: 15

CDR3: CASSLDQQSSYEQYF
DNA: TGTGCCAGCAGCTTAGACCAACAGAGCTCCTACGAGCAGTACTTC
size: -
D: -
V: TRBV7-8
J: TRBJ2-7
length: 15

CDR3: CASSPLTGGILNEQFF
DNA: TGTGCCAGCAGCCCCCTGACAGGGGGCATTCTCAATGAGCAGTTCTTC
size: -
D: TRBD1
V: TRBV7-9
J: TRBJ2-1
length: 16

CDR3: CASHAGGVVFGELFF
DNA: TGCGCCAGCCACGCTGGAGGGGTAGTTTTTGGGGAGCTGTTTTTT
size: few
D: -
V: TRBV5-1
J: TRBJ2-2
length: 15

CDR3: CAWIGTSGEADTQYF
DNA: TGTGCCTGGATCGGGACTAGCGGGGAAGCGGATACGCAGTATTTT
size: -
D: TRBD2
V: TRBV30
J: TRBJ2-3
length: 15

CDR3: CASSGSKGANEKLFF
DNA: TGTGCCAGCAGTGGCTCGAAGGGGGCTAATGAAAAACTGTTTTTT
size: -
D: -
V: TRBV2
J: TRBJ1-4
length: 15

CDR3: CATSRDRGLRPQHF
DNA: TGTGCCACCAGCAGAGACAGGGGGCTGAGGCCCCAGCATTTT
size: -
D: TRBD1
V: TRBV15
J: TRBJ1-5
length: 14

CDR3: CASSLMTAHFDWGYTF
DNA: TGTGCCAGCAGCTTGATGACAGCCCATTTTGATTGGGGCTACACCTTC
size: -
D: -
V: TRBV5-6
J: TRBJ1-2
length: 16

CDR3: CASSGLWTDTQYF
DNA: TGTGCCAGTAGTGGTCTCTGGACAGATACGCAGTATTTT
size: -
D: -
V: TRBV19
J: TRBJ2-3
length: 13

CDR3: CASSRPGMSSYNSPLHF
DNA: TGTGCCAGCAGCCGGCCCGGGATGAGCTCCTATAATTCACCCCTCCACTTT
size: -
D: -
V: TRBV5-8
J: TRBJ1-6
length: 17

CDR3: CASKTGGNHDEKLFF
DNA: TGTGCCAGCAAAACAGGGGGCAACCATGATGAAAAACTGTTTTTT
size: -
D: TRBD1
V: TRBV6-5
J: TRBJ1-4
length: 15